The source of this T cell receptor beta chain is a study of beta chain features in type 1 diabetes. Background on the study: Examination covered roughly 100,000,000 sorted cells spanning all samples.

Researchers reported sorting CD4+ naive, central memory, regulatory and stem cell-like memory cells via CD45RO/CCR7/CD25/CD127/CD95/CD27. A note on this clone: Its specificity is not known.

All of the isolated RNA was reverse transcribed, so expressed TCRB transcripts were sequenced. The table came from immunoSEQ multiplex PCR; TCRdb's copy has only in-frame clones and leaves some out. The sample has under 450,000 clones, more than 12% seen once. Germline V gene sequence: CDR1 SGHRS, CDR2 YFSETQ. V lost 0 bases, J lost 7 bases, and 11 bases lay in between. The length of the CDR3 is 14 residues. Study-wide findings and caveats: Compared with healthy donors, patients appeared to share more similar naive, central memory and regulatory TCRB repertoires. The question of HLA type influencing TCRB rearrangement was one that remained unresolved here.

The gene calls are TRBV5-1 and TRBJ2-1; TRBD2 is a possible D gene (6 bases). The sequence was obtained from a woman between 18 and 30 years old in good health. Input material: naive CD4+ T cells from blood. The chain's CDR3 is CASSLGATSNEQFF. As DNA, the CDR3 is TGCGCCAGCAGCTTGGGAGCGACTAGTAATGAGCAGTTCTTC.